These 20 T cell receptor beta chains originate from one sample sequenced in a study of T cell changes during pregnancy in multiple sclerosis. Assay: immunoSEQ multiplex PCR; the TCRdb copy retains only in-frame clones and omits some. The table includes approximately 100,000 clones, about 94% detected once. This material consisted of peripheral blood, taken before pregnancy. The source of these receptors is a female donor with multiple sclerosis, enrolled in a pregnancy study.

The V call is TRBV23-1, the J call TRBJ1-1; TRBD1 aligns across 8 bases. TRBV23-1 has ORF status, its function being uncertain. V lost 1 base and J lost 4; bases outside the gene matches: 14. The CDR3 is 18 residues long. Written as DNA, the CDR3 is TGCGCCAGCAGTCAATTGGAACAGGGGGGCTTGGGAAGCACTGAAGCTTTCTTT. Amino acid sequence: CASSQLEQGGLGSTEAFF.

This CDR3 is CASSWAASGRTYEQYF. CDR3 DNA: TGTGCCAGCAGCTGGGCCGCTAGCGGGAGAACCTACGAGCAGTACTTC. The chain is built from TRBV7-9 and TRBJ2-7; TRBD2 matches 10 bases. The CDR3 runs 16 residues. In germline, CDR1 is SEHNR, CDR2 FQNEAQ (reference sequence). Unmatched junction bases numbered 8, after V lost 4 bases and J lost 2 bases.

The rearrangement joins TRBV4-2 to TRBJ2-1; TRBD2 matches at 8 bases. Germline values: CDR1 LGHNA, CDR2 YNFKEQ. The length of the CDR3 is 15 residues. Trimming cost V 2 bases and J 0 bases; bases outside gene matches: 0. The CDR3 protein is CASSQTSGSYNEQFF. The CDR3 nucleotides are TGTGCCAGCAGCCAAACTAGCGGCTCCTACAATGAGCAGTTCTTC.

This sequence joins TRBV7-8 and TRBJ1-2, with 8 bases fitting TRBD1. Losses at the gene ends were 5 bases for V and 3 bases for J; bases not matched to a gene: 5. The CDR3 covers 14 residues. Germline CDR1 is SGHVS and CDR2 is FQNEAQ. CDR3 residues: CASSRLGQDYGYTF. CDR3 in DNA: TGTGCCAGCAGCCGACTGGGACAGGACTATGGCTACACCTTC.

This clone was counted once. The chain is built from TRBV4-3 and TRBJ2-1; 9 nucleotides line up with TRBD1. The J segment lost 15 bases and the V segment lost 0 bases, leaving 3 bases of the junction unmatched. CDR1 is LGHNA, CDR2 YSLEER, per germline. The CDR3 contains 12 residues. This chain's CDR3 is CASSQDGTGRFF. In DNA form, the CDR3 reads TGCGCCAGCAGCCAAGACGGGACAGGGCGGTTCTTC.

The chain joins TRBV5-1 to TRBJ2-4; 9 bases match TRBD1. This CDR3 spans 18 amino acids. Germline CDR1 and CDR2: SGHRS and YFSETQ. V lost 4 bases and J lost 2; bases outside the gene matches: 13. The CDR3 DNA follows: TGCGCCAGCAGCGCCGCACAGGGGGCGCGGGACTCCAAAAACATTCAGTACTTC. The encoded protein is CASSAAQGARDSKNIQYF.

The DNA of the CDR3 is TGCGCCAGCAGCTCGGGATCGGGGTTGAGTTCAAATACGCAGTATTTT. Amino acids: CASSSGSGLSSNTQYF. The chain links TRBV5-1 to TRBJ2-3, with D possibly being TRBD2 (5 bases). Trimming stripped 3 bases from V and 7 bases from J, with 21 bases between. The CDR3 sequence is 16 residues long. Germline CDR1 is SGHRS and CDR2 is YFSETQ. The complete variable domain, with remaining parts taken from reference TRBV5-1 and TRBJ2-3, reads KAGVTQTPRYLIKTRGQQVTLSCSPISGHRSVSWYQQTPGQGLQFLFEYFSETQRNKGNFPGRFSGRQFSNSRSEMNVSTLELGDSALYLCASSSGSGLSSNTQYFGPGTRLTVL.

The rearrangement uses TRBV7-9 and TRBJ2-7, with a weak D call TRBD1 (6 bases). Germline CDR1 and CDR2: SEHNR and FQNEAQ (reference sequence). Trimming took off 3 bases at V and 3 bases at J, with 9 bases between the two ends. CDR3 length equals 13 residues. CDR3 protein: CASSLVGGYEQYF. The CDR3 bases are TGTGCCAGCAGCTTGGTAGGGGGCTACGAGCAGTACTTC.

The CDR3 DNA reads as TGCAGCGTTGAAGATCTTCTGGGAAGGGGGGGGAAAGCCTATGGCTACACCTTC. It specifies CSVEDLLGRGGKAYGYTF. This sequence joins TRBV29-1 and TRBJ1-2; weak D call: TRBD1 (6 bases). V was pared by 0 bases and J by 4 bases, with 24 bases between. This CDR3 contains 18 residues. Germline V CDR1 and CDR2: SQVTM, ANQGSEA.

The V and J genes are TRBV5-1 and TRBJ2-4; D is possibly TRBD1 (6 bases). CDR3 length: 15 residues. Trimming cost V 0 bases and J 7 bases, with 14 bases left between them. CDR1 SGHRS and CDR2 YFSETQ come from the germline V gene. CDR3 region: CASSLEVEDSNIQYF. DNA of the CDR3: TGCGCCAGCAGCTTGGAGGTCGAGGACAGTAACATTCAGTACTTC.

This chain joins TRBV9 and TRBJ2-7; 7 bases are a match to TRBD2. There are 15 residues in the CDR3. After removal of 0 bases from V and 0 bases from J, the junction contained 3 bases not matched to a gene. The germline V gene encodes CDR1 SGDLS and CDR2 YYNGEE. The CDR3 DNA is TGTGCCAGCAGCGTAGGCGGGGGAACCTCCTACGAGCAGTACTTC. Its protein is CASSVGGGTSYEQYF.

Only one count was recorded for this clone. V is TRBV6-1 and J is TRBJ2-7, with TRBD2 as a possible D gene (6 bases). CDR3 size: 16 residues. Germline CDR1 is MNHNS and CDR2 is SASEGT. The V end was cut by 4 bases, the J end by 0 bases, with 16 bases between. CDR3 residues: CASSVRAEGSSYEQYF. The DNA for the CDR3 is TGTGCCAGCAGTGTCCGCGCGGAGGGTAGCTCCTACGAGCAGTACTTC.

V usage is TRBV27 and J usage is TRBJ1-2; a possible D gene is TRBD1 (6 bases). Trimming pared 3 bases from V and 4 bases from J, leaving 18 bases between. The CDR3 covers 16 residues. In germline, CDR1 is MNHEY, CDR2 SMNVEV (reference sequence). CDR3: CASSFSQGTRIYGYTF. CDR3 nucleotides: TGTGCCAGCAGTTTTTCCCAGGGGACACGGATCTATGGCTACACCTTC.

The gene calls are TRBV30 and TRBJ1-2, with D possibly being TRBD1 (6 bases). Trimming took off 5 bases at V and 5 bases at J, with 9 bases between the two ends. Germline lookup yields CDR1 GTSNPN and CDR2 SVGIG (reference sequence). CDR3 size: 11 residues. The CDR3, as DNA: TGTGCCTGGGGACAGAGGTATGGCTACACCTTC. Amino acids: CAWGQRYGYTF.

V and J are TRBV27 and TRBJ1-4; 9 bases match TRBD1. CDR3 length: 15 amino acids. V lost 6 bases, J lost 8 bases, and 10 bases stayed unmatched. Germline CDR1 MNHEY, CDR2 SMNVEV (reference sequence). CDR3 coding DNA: TGTGCCAGCAGCCCCCCGGACAGGGGAAAGGAAAAACTGTTTTTT. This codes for CASSPPDRGKEKLFF.

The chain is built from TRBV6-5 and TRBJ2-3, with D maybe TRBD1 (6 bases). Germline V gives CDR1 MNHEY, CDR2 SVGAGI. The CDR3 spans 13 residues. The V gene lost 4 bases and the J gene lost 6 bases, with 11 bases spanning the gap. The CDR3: CASSLGQPDTQYF. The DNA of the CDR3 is TGTGCCAGCAGTTTAGGACAGCCCGATACGCAGTATTTT.

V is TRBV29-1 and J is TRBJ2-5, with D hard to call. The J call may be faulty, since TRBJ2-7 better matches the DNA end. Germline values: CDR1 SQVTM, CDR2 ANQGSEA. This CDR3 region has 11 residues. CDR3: CSVSKDYEQYF. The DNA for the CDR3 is TGCAGCGTCTCAAAAGACTACGAGCAGTACTTC.

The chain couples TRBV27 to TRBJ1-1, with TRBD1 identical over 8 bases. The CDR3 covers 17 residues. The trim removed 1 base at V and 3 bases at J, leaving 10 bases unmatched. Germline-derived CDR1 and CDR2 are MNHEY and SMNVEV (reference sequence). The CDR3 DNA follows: TGTGCCAGCAGTTTATGGGCAGGGGGCGCTCGGGACACTGAAGCTTTCTTT. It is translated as CASSLWAGGARDTEAFF.

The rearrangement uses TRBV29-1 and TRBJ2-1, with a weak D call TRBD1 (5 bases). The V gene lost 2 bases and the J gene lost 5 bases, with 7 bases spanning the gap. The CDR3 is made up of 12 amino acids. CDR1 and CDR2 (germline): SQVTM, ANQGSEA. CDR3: CSVEPGNNEQFF. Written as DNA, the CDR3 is TGCAGCGTTGAACCAGGGAACAATGAGCAGTTCTTC.

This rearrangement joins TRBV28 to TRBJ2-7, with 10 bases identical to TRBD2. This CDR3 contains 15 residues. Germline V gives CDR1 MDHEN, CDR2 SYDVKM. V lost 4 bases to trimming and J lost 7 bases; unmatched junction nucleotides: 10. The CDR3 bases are TGTGCCAGCAGTTCCTCTAGCGGGGGAGTTCGAGAGCAGTACTTC. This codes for CASSSSSGGVREQYF.